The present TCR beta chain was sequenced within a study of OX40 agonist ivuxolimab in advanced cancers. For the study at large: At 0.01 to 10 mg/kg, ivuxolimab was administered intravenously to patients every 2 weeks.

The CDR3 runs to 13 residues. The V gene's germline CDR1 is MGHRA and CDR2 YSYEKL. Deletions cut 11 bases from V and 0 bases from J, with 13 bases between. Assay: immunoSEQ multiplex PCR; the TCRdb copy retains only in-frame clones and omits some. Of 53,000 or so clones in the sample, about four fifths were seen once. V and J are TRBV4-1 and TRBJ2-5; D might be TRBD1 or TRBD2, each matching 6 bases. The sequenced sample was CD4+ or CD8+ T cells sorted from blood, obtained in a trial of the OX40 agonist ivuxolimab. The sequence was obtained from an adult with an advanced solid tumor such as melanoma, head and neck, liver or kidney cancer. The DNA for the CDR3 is TGCGCCGCATTAGGGGGGTACCAAGAGACCCAGTACTTC. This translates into CAALGGYQETQYF.